This T cell receptor (beta chain) was profiled in a study of T cell changes during pregnancy in multiple sclerosis. The germline V gene encodes CDR1 SGHTA and CDR2 FQGTGA. This CDR3 has 18 amino acids. With 4 bases clipped from V and 0 bases from J, the junction kept 11 bases outside the gene matches. Clones were read by immunoSEQ multiplex PCR, and TCRdb kept only the in-frame ones, dropping some. The table has tens of thousands of clones, roughly 92% seen once. V gene TRBV7-3 combines with J gene TRBJ1-4, with TRBD1 matching over 7 bases. The source is a female donor in good health, enrolled as a control in a pregnancy study. Sequencing used peripheral blood, obtained after pregnancy. The CDR3 loop is CASSYVQGSNATNEKLFF. For the CDR3, the DNA is TGTGCCAGCAGCTATGTACAGGGGTCCAATGCAACTAATGAAAAACTGTTTTTT.